Reported below is one T cell receptor beta chain. The antigen is not known. Generated by immunoSEQ multiplex PCR, the TCRdb table keeps only in-frame clones and is missing some. The table records roughly 61,000 clones, 87% of them present only once. The data belong to a study of OX40 agonist ivuxolimab in advanced cancers. The V end was cut by 4 bases, the J end by 0 bases, with 7 bases between. This CDR3 spans 14 amino acids. Germline CDR1 reads SNHLY; CDR2 reads FYNNEI. Blood specimens came from baseline, cycle 4 day 1, and cycle 7 day 1. Findings and limits, study-wide: Low normalized T-cell clonal expansion also characterized some of the nonresponders.

V is TRBV2 and J is TRBJ1-3; no definite D call. Sequenced here: CD4+ or CD8+ T cells sorted from blood, sampled in a trial of the OX40 agonist ivuxolimab. This sequence originates from an adult with an advanced solid tumor such as melanoma, head and neck, liver or kidney cancer. The DNA for the CDR3 is TGTGCCAGCAGTGCCCAGGACTCTGGAAACACCATATATTTT. Its protein product is CASSAQDSGNTIYF.